The subject of this entry is one T cell receptor beta chain. The antigen remains undetermined. The data derive from a study of blood T cells in healthy people across ages. Findings of the study overall: A strong correlation was found between TCR beta diversity and the percentage of naive T cells.

Primers used in a second PCR of roughly 6 to 11 cycles were a sample-barcoded 5' primer and a J-beta primer mix. Every individual sample yielded 2.5 million or more paired-end reads (each containing CDR3). One entry per CDR3 protein, called by TCRdb with MiXCR from the 5' RACE reads. The repertoire includes more than 700,000 distinct CDR3 sequences, more than 35% of them detected once, and 18% sits in the top ten. The CDR3 loop spans 16 amino acids. Per germline, CDR1 LGHNA and CDR2 YSLEER. The TCR sequence derives from a man at least 80 years old in good health. Source material: blood. The chain is built from TRBV4-3 and TRBJ2-4; 7 bases agree with TRBD1. The J call may be wrong; the DNA end is better matched by TRBJ2-7. The CDR3 nucleotides read TGCGCCAGCAGCCAAGATGGATACAGGGGATCCTACGAGCAGTACTTC. Translation: CASSQDGYRGSYEQYF.